Listed here are 30 T cell receptor beta chains from one sample, sequenced in a study of blood T cell repertoires in COVID-19. Profiling relied on immunoSEQ multiplex PCR, and the TCRdb table lists in-frame clones only, not all of them. The sample includes roughly 240,000 clones, 86% of them seen just once. Sample: PBMCs or T cells enriched from blood (not recorded which). These receptors were taken from a woman in her fifties or sixties who had recovered from COVID-19.

The V call is TRBV18, the J call TRBJ1-1; D is unclear. This CDR3 region has 13 residues. The germline V gene has CDR1 KGHSH and CDR2 LQKENI. Trimming pared 5 bases from V and 0 bases from J, leaving 7 bases between. CDR3 DNA: TGTGCCAGCTCATATCGGTTGAACACTGAAGCTTTCTTT. It encodes CASSYRLNTEAFF. Full variable domain (missing parts from reference TRBV18 and TRBJ1-1): NAGVMQNPRHLVRRRGQEARLRCSPMKGHSHVYWYRQLPEEGLKFMVYLQKENIIDESGMPKERFSAEFPKEGPSILRIQQVVRGDSAAYFCASSYRLNTEAFFGQGTRLTVV.

The chain joins TRBV13 to TRBJ2-7; a weak D match, TRBD1 (6 bases). This CDR3 has 15 residues. V dropped 3 bases and J dropped 0 bases, with 12 bases sitting between them. In germline, CDR1 is PRHDT, CDR2 FYEKMQ (reference sequence). CDR3 nucleotides: TGTGCCAGCAGCTTCATAGGGGGAAGCTCCTACGAGCAGTACTTC. Its translation is CASSFIGGSSYEQYF.

The chain combines TRBV5-1 with TRBJ2-2; 7 bases map to TRBD1. V trimming: 4 bases; J trimming: 1 base; junction bases outside the gene matches: 1. The V gene's germline CDR1 is SGHRS and CDR2 YFSETQ. CDR3 size: 14 residues. CDR3 DNA: TGCGCCAGCAGCGGGACAGTGAACACCGGGGAGCTGTTTTTT. It specifies CASSGTVNTGELFF.

The J gene is TRBJ2-2, the V gene TRBV2; tentative D call: TRBD2 (6 bases). V was clipped by 0 bases and J by 5 bases, with 13 bases between them. CDR1 is SNHLY, CDR2 FYNNEI, per germline. This CDR3 spans 16 amino acids. In nucleotides, the CDR3 is TGTGCCAGCAGTGAAGCCGCGGGGAGAGGGACCGGGGAGCTGTTTTTT. Protein sequence: CASSEAAGRGTGELFF.

V gene TRBV2 combines with J gene TRBJ1-5; no clear D gene. The CDR3 totals 15 residues. Looked up from germline, CDR1 is SNHLY and CDR2 is FYNNEI. The V end lost 4 bases, the J end lost 0 bases, and 10 bases lay between the germline ends. CDR3 bases: TGTGCCAGCAGTGTTCCCGGGAATAGCAATCAGCCCCAGCATTTT. Its translation is CASSVPGNSNQPQHF.

This rearrangement joins TRBV6-6 to TRBJ2-3, with 8 bases identical to TRBD1. The CDR3 extends over 15 amino acids. CDR1 and CDR2 (germline): MNHNY, SVGAGI (reference sequence). The V segment lost 2 bases and the J segment 4 bases; nucleotides outside the gene matches: 5. The CDR3 bases are TGTGCCAGCAGTTACCAGGGGGCGCGTGCAGATACGCAGTATTTT. Amino acid sequence: CASSYQGARADTQYF.

This chain links TRBV28 with TRBJ1-3; D is undetermined. This CDR3 is 11 amino acids long. Deletions cut 4 bases from V and 9 bases from J, with 7 bases between. The germline V gene encodes CDR1 MDHEN and CDR2 SYDVKM. CDR3 in DNA: TGTGCCAGCAGTTCCCCAGTCACCATATATTTT. This codes for CASSSPVTIYF.

This clone was detected once. The V gene is TRBV3-1 (or the pseudogene TRBV3-2), the J gene TRBJ2-7, with 9 bases lining up with TRBD2. This CDR3 spans 15 amino acids. Germline trimming cut 1 base from V and 4 bases from J; bases unmatched to any gene: 5. Germline lookup yields CDR1 LGHDT and CDR2 YNNKEL (reference sequence). The CDR3 nucleotides read TGTGCCAGCAGCCAAGGGGGGACTAGCCCATACGAGCAGTACTTC. Translated, it gives CASSQGGTSPYEQYF.

The chain couples TRBV3-1 (or the pseudogene TRBV3-2) to TRBJ1-1, with 7 bases lining up with TRBD1. With 7 bases clipped from V and 8 bases from J, the junction kept 7 bases outside the gene matches. The germline V gene encodes CDR1 LGHDT and CDR2 YNNKEL (reference sequence). This CDR3 spans 12 amino acids. CDR3 DNA: TGTGCCAGCAACTACGGGACAGCCGAAGCTTTCTTT. It is translated as CASNYGTAEAFF.

V is TRBV27 and J is TRBJ2-1; possible D gene TRBD1, 6 bases. V shed 2 bases and J shed 5 bases, with 13 bases lying between them. The CDR3 contains 15 residues. CDR1 is MNHEY, CDR2 SMNVEV, per germline (reference sequence). The CDR3: CASSLRGTANNEQFF. The CDR3 DNA reads TGTGCCAGCAGTTTAAGGGGGACGGCCAACAATGAGCAGTTCTTC.

V gene TRBV14 combines with J gene TRBJ1-4; D uncertain. Germline assignment: CDR1 SGHDN and CDR2 FVKESK. Between the trimmed V and J ends, which lost 1 base and 8 bases, there was a span of 17 bases. The CDR3 is made up of 16 amino acids. CDR3 coding DNA: TGTGCCAGCAGCCAAGGGGCTACCTGGAGGAACGAAAAACTGTTTTTT. Translation gives CASSQGATWRNEKLFF.

V and J are TRBV27 and TRBJ1-4; 9 bases match TRBD1. This CDR3 comprises 16 residues. J gave up 3 bases and V 2 bases, and 4 bases lay outside the gene matches. Germline V lookup: CDR1 MNHEY, CDR2 SMNVEV (reference sequence). The CDR3 coding sequence is TGTGCCAGCAGTTTAATACAGGGGGCGGCTAATGAAAAACTGTTTTTT. Translation: CASSLIQGAANEKLFF.

The rearrangement uses TRBV24-1 and TRBJ1-5, with a weak D call TRBD1 (5 bases). This CDR3 has 14 amino acids. Germline V gene sequence: CDR1 KGHDR, CDR2 SFDVKD. V was pared by 10 bases and J by 4 bases, with 16 bases between. Here the CDR3 reads CATQGAYLNQPQHF. The CDR3 nucleotides are TGTGCCACACAAGGGGCCTACTTGAATCAGCCCCAGCATTTT.

The rearrangement joins TRBV7-9 to TRBJ1-3; D remains ambiguous. The V gene lost 4 bases and the J gene lost 4 bases, with 17 bases spanning the gap. The CDR3 is 16 amino acids. Germline V lookup: CDR1 SEHNR, CDR2 FQNEAQ (reference sequence). In nucleotides, the CDR3 is TGTGCCAGCAGCTCTTCCCTACTAACACTCGGAAACACCATATATTTT. Amino acids: CASSSSLLTLGNTIYF.

The J gene is TRBJ1-5, the V gene TRBV11-3; TRBD1 is a possible D gene (6 bases). From germline, CDR1 is SGHNT and CDR2 YENEEA. V gave up 1 base and J gave up 7 bases, with 14 bases separating them. The CDR3 length is 15 residues. CDR3 sequence (DNA): TGTGCCAGCAGCTTAGTTGGGACAAGCGAACAGCCCCAGCATTTT. Translation gives CASSLVGTSEQPQHF.

The chain carries TRBV4-3 and TRBJ2-3; TRBD2 aligns across 7 bases. CDR3 length equals 16 residues. Germline lookup yields CDR1 LGHNA and CDR2 YSLEER. The V and J ends lost 0 bases and 4 bases, in that order; junction bases with no gene match: 7. The CDR3 region is CASSQDGGGPPDTQYF. The CDR3 coding sequence is TGCGCCAGCAGCCAAGACGGGGGAGGGCCCCCAGATACGCAGTATTTT.

The rearrangement joins TRBV6-2 or TRBV6-3 to TRBJ2-1; 13 bases match TRBD2. Germline V gene lookup returns CDR1 MNHEY and CDR2 SVGEGT. V was clipped by 6 bases and J by 5 bases; unmatched bases: 4. This CDR3 region has 15 residues. The CDR3 DNA reads TGTGCCAGCAGCTCTGGGACTAGCGGGAACAATGAGCAGTTCTTC. This encodes CASSSGTSGNNEQFF.

The V and J genes are TRBV7-9 and TRBJ2-1; 9 bases match TRBD2. This CDR3 comprises 15 residues. The V gene end was trimmed by 6 bases and the J gene end by 8 bases; junction bases not matched to a gene: 11. CDR1 is SEHNR, CDR2 FQNEAQ, per germline (reference sequence). CDR3 sequence reads: CASRSPGSGRHEQFF. The CDR3 DNA is TGTGCCAGCAGGAGCCCGGGTAGCGGGAGACATGAGCAGTTCTTC. Combining the CDR3 with reference TRBV7-9 and TRBJ2-1 gives the whole variable domain DTGVSQNPRHKITKRGQNVTFRCDPISEHNRLYWYRQTLGQGPEFLTYFQNEAQLEKSRLLSDRFSAERPKGSFSTLEIQRTEQGDSAMYLCASRSPGSGRHEQFFGPGTRLTVL.

This clone came up once. V is TRBV29-1 and J is TRBJ1-4; 8 bases fit TRBD1. The germline V gene encodes CDR1 SQVTM and CDR2 ANQGSEA. The CDR3 is 13 residues long. J lost 1 base, V lost 6 bases, and 1 base had no gene match. As DNA, the CDR3 is TGCAGCGTGGGGACAGGAACTAATGAAAAACTGTTTTTT. It encodes CSVGTGTNEKLFF.

This clone appeared a single time. The V gene is TRBV13, the J gene TRBJ2-1; the D gene is possibly TRBD2 (6 bases). The CDR3 contains 14 residues. Looked up from germline, CDR1 is PRHDT and CDR2 is FYEKMQ (reference sequence). V lost 6 bases and J 7 bases, leaving 16 bases between the germline ends. CDR3 DNA sequence: TGTGCCAGCAGGGCGGGGTGGGGACGGAATGAGCAGTTCTTC. Amino acid sequence: CASRAGWGRNEQFF.

CDR3 loop: CASSLTGDEYVAQYF. In DNA form, the CDR3 reads TGCGCCAGCAGCCTGACAGGGGATGAGTATGTCGCGCAGTATTTT. This rearrangement joins TRBV4-1 to TRBJ2-3; TRBD1 matches at 8 bases. This CDR3 has 15 amino acids. Germline loops: CDR1 MGHRA, CDR2 YSYEKL. Losses at the gene ends were 4 bases for V and 10 bases for J; bases not matched to a gene: 13.

V gene TRBV4-1 combines with J gene TRBJ1-1, with a possible D match to TRBD1 (6 bases). Germline lookup yields CDR1 MGHRA and CDR2 YSYEKL. V was trimmed by 0 bases and J by 9 bases, leaving 20 bases between them. This CDR3 has 16 amino acids. The CDR3 nucleotides read TGCGCCAGCAGCCAAGACCTGTCGGGGGGCCCGTCGAAAGCTTTCTTT. Its translation is CASSQDLSGGPSKAFF.

V and J are TRBV7-2 and TRBJ2-1, with D possibly matching TRBD2 (6 bases). The CDR3 is 15 residues long. Trimming left V 5 bases short and J 7 bases short, with 18 bases between. The germline V gene has CDR1 SGHTA and CDR2 FQGNSA. CDR3 nucleotides: TGTGCCAGCAGCCCCCGGTGGGAGGCGGGGAATGAGCAGTTCTTC. It codes for CASSPRWEAGNEQFF.

The CDR3 loop reads CASKSRAGYTF. CDR3 coding DNA: TGTGCCAGCAAGAGCAGGGCAGGCTACACCTTC. The V gene is TRBV6-5, the J gene TRBJ1-2, with a weak D call TRBD1 (5 bases). The ends were cut back, 7 bases at V and 8 bases at J, with 11 bases in the middle. The CDR3 loop spans 11 amino acids. The germline V gene has CDR1 MNHEY and CDR2 SVGAGI.

The chain uses TRBV6-2 or TRBV6-3 and TRBJ2-2, with D maybe TRBD1 (6 bases). Germline V gene data show CDR1 as MNHEY and CDR2 as SVGEGT. There are 15 residues in the CDR3. V shed 5 bases and J shed 1 base, with 11 bases lying between them. The CDR3 region has the DNA TGTGCCAGCAGTCCACACAGGGTGAACACCGGGGAGCTGTTTTTT. It is translated as CASSPHRVNTGELFF.

In its sample, this clone was seen once. The genes are TRBV18 and TRBJ2-1; 7 bases are shared with TRBD1. The junction had 10 bases not matched to a gene; V was cut back by 2 bases and J by 0 bases. Per germline, CDR1 KGHSH and CDR2 LQKENI. This CDR3 comprises 18 residues. The CDR3, as DNA: TGTGCCAGCTCACCAAGTTTCCCACAGGGGTCCTCCTACAATGAGCAGTTCTTC. Protein sequence: CASSPSFPQGSSYNEQFF.

This chain joins TRBV6-5 and TRBJ1-2; D unclear. The germline CDR1 and CDR2 sequences are MNHEY and SVGAGI. This CDR3 is built from 14 residues. The V end lost 8 bases, the J end lost 4 bases, and 17 bases lay between the germline ends. CDR3: CASPGRGGFYGYTF. CDR3 nucleotide sequence: TGTGCCAGCCCCGGACGGGGAGGATTCTATGGCTACACCTTC.

In this sample, this clone turned up many times. The V call is TRBV19, the J call TRBJ1-2, with D possibly being TRBD1 (5 bases). Trimming removed 4 bases from V and 5 bases from J, with 8 bases in between. The CDR3 has 12 amino acids. The germline CDR1 and CDR2 sequences are LNHDA and SQIVND (reference sequence). The CDR3 DNA is TGTGCCAGTAGTAAAGACAGATATGGCTACACCTTC. Amino acid sequence: CASSKDRYGYTF.

This clone was detected once. This sequence joins TRBV10-1 and TRBJ1-1; TRBD1 matches 9 bases. The germline CDR1 and CDR2 sequences are WNHNN and SYGVQD (reference sequence). V dropped 2 bases and J dropped 5; count of bases not matched to a gene: 3. This CDR3 contains 14 residues. The CDR3 DNA reads as TGCGCCAGCAGTGAGAACAGGGGGCAAACTGAAGCTTTCTTT. Translated, it gives CASSENRGQTEAFF.

The chain joins TRBV7-9 to TRBJ1-2, with D perhaps matching TRBD1 (5 bases). From germline, CDR1 is SEHNR and CDR2 FQNEAQ (reference sequence). Trimming stripped 2 bases from V and 3 bases from J, with 10 bases between. The CDR3 contains 14 residues. This chain's CDR3 is CASSLTGTDYGYTF. As DNA, the CDR3 is TGTGCCAGCAGCTTAACCGGGACTGACTATGGCTACACCTTC. Based on the CDR3 plus reference TRBV7-9 and TRBJ1-2, the full variable domain is DTGVSQNPRHKITKRGQNVTFRCDPISEHNRLYWYRQTLGQGPEFLTYFQNEAQLEKSRLLSDRFSAERPKGSFSTLEIQRTEQGDSAMYLCASSLTGTDYGYTFGSGTRLTVV.